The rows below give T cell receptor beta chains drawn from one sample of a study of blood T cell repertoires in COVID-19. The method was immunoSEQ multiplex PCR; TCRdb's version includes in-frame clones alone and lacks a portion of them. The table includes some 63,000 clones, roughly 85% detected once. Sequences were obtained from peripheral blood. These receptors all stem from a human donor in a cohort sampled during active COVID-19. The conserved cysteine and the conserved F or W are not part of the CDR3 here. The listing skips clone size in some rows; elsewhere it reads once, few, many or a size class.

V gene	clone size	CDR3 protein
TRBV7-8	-	ASSLNWAGGYGYT
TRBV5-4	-	ASSLVGGNYNEQF
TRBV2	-	ASSEQGANYGYT
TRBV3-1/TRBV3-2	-	ASITRGATHEAF
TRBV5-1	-	ASSATGLNEQF
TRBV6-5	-	ASTGLTETYEQY
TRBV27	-	ASSLSGAPNYGYT
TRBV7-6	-	ASSSLAGGPNEQF
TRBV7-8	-	ASSLIRTANTGELF
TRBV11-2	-	ASSTLGGSGSSYEQY
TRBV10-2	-	ASTGWALSGNTIY
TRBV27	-	ASSLTGLAVSYNEQF
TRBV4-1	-	ASSQEDGTGTQETQY
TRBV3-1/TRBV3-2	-	ASSSGARTYGYT
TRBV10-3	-	AISEGRVGQPQH
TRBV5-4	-	ASSLQSGRGLNSPLH
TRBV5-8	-	ASSLDPSRSGLYTGELF
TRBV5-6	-	ASTQRDLPFEQY
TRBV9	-	ASSVGGGTNTEAF
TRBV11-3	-	ASSSYELAGNYNEQF
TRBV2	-	ASSRVGGGSGYGYT
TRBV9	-	ASSVAPGGLETQY
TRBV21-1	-	ASSKGRGRNLGGEQY
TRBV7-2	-	ASSHPPEANVLT
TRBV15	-	ATSRDQVQGVGNEAF
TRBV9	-	ASSATPRVEETQY
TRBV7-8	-	ASSLARVDTQY
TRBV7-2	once	ASKGLAGVRRNEQF
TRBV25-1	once	ASSWGDSTDTQY
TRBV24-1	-	ATSDSGDRRQQSPLH
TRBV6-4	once	ASSKTGNTEAF
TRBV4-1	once	ASSQQTGPGNTIY
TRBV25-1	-	ASSDPGQGVEKLF
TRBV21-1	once	ASSIRGQGASGNTIY
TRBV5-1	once	ASSEDRTNEKLF
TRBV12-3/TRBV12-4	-	ANRRGVNTEAF
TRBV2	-	ASSEAGGNSPLH
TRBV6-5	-	ASMTPRQGNQPQH
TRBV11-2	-	ASSPRRAYGHADTQY
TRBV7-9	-	ASSKLLGRGNTEAF
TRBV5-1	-	ASSLVQLPSEQY